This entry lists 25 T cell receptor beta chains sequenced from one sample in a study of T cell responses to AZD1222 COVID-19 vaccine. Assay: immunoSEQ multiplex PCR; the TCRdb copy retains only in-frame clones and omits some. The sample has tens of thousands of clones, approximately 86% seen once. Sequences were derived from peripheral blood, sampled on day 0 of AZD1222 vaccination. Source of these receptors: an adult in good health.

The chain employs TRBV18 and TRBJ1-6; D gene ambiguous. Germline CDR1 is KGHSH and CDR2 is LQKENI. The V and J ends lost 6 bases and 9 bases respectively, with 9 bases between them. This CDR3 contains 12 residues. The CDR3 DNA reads TGTGCCAGCTCCCTGACTTCTTCACCCCTCCACTTT. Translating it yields CASSLTSSPLHF.

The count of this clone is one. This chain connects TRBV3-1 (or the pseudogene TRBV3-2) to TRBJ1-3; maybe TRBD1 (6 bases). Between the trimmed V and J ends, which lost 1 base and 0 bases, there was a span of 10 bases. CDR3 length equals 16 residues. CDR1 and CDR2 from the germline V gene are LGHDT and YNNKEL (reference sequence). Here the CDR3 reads CASSQAPGASGNTIYF. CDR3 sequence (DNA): TGTGCCAGCAGCCAAGCCCCGGGGGCCTCTGGAAACACCATATATTTT.

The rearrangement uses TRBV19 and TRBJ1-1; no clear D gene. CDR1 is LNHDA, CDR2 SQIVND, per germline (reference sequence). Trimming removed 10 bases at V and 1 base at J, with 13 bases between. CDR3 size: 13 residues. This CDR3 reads CATRGNQNTEAFF. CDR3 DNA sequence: TGTGCCACCCGTGGTAATCAGAACACTGAAGCTTTCTTT.

The CDR3: CASSVGLAGRDPGELFF. In nucleotides, the CDR3 is TGTGCCAGCAGCGTAGGCCTAGCGGGGCGAGATCCCGGGGAGCTGTTTTTT. The chain recombines TRBV9 with TRBJ2-2; 9 bases line up with TRBD2. CDR1 is SGDLS, CDR2 YYNGEE, per germline. The CDR3 runs to 17 residues. V lost 0 bases, J lost 6 bases, and 9 bases stayed unmatched.

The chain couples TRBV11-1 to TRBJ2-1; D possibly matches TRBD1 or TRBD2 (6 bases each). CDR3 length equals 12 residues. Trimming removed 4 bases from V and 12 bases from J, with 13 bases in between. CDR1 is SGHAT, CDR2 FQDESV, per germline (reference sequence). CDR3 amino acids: CASSSQGRGQFF. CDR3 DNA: TGTGCCAGCAGCTCTCAGGGGCGGGGGCAGTTCTTC.

For the CDR3, the DNA is TGTGCCAGCAGCACCCGGACAGGGCCCTACAATGAGCAGTTCTTC. This codes for CASSTRTGPYNEQFF. The chain is built from TRBV9 and TRBJ2-1, with 8 nucleotides matching TRBD1. The CDR3 is made up of 15 amino acids. V was pared by 4 bases and J by 2 bases, with 5 bases of the junction left unmatched. Per the germline V gene, CDR1 is SGDLS and CDR2 is YYNGEE.

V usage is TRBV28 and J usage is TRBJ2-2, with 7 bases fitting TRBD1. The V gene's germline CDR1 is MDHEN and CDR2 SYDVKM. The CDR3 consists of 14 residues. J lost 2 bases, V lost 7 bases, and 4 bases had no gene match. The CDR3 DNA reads TGTGCCAGCAAACGACAGGGCAACACCGGGGAGCTGTTTTTT. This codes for CASKRQGNTGELFF.

The CDR3 region has the DNA TGTGCCAGCAGTTTAAGACAGGGAAACACCATATATTTT. Its protein is CASSLRQGNTIYF. The chain combines TRBV27 with TRBJ1-3, with D perhaps matching TRBD1 (5 bases). The V and J ends lost 2 bases and 4 bases respectively, with 6 bases between them. Germline V CDR1 and CDR2: MNHEY, SMNVEV (reference sequence). The CDR3 has 13 amino acids.

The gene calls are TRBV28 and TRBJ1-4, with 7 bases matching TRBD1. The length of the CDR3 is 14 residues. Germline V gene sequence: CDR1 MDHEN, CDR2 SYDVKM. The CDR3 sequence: CAVRQGGTNEKLFF. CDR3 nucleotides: TGTGCAGTGAGGCAGGGGGGGACTAATGAAAAACTGTTTTTT. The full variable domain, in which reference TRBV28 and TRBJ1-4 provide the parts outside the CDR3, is DVKVTQSSRYLVKRTGEKVFLECVQDMDHENMFWYRQDPGLGLRLIYFSYDVKMKEKGDIPEGYSVSREKKERFSLILESASTNQTSMYLCAVRQGGTNEKLFFGSGTQLSVL.

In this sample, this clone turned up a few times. CDR3 coding DNA: TGTGCCGGAAAAGAAGGGGGAGGGAACACTGAAGCTTTCTTT. This sequence encodes CAGKEGGGNTEAFF. V usage is TRBV28 and J usage is TRBJ1-1, with D possibly TRBD1 on 6 matching bases. This CDR3 comprises 14 residues. The V end lost 11 bases, the J end lost 1 base, and 17 bases lay between the germline ends. Per the germline V gene, CDR1 is MDHEN and CDR2 is SYDVKM. Full variable domain (missing parts from reference TRBV28 and TRBJ1-1): DVKVTQSSRYLVKRTGEKVFLECVQDMDHENMFWYRQDPGLGLRLIYFSYDVKMKEKGDIPEGYSVSREKKERFSLILESASTNQTSMYLCAGKEGGGNTEAFFGQGTRLTVV.

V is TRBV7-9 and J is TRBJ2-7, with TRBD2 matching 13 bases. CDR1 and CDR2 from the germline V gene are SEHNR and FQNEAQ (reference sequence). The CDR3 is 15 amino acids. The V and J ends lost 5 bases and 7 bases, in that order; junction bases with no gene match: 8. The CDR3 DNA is TGTGCCAGCAGCCGGACTAGCGGGAGAAGAGAAGAGCAGTACTTC. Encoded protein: CASSRTSGRREEQYF.

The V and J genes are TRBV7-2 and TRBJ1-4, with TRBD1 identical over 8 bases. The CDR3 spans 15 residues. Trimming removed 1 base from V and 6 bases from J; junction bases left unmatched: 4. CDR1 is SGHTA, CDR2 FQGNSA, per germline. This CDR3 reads CASSLGDRRHEKLFF. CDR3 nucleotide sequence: TGTGCCAGCAGCTTAGGGGACAGGCGCCATGAAAAACTGTTTTTT.

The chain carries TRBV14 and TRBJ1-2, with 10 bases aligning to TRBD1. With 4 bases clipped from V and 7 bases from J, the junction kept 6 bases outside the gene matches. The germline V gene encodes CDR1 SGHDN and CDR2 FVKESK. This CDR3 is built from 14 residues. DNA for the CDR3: TGTGCCAGCAGCCCCGGGACAGGGGCGAGTGGCTACACCTTC. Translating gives CASSPGTGASGYTF.

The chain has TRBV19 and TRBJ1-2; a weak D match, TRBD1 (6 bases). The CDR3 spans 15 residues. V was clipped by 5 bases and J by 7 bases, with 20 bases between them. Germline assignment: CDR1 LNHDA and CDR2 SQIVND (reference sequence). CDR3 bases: TGTGCCAGTAGTGTCAACAGGGCAGGAGGAATTGGCTACACCTTC. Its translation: CASSVNRAGGIGYTF.

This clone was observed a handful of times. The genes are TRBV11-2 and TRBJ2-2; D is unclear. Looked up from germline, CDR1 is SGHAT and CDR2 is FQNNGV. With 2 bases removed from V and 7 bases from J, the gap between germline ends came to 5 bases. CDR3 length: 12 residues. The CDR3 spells CASSLRYGELFF. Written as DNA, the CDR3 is TGTGCCAGCAGCTTACGCTACGGGGAGCTGTTTTTT. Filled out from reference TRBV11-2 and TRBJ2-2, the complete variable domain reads EAGVAQSPRYKIIEKRQSVAFWCNPISGHATLYWYQQILGQGPKLLIQFQNNGVVDDSQLPKDRFSAERLKGVDSTLKIQPAKLEDSAVYLCASSLRYGELFFGEGSRLTVL.

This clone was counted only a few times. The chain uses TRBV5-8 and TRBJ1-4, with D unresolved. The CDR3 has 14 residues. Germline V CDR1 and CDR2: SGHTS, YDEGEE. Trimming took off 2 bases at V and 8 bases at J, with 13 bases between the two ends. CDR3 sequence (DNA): TGTGCCAGCAGCTTTGGAGTTCGGGAGGAAAAACTGTTTTTT. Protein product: CASSFGVREEKLFF. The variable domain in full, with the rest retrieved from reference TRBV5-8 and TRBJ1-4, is EAGVTQSPTHLIKTRGQQATLRCSPISGHTSVYWYQQALGLGLQFLLWYDEGEERNRGNFPPRFSGRQFPNYSSELNVNALELEDSALYLCASSFGVREEKLFFGSGTQLSVL.

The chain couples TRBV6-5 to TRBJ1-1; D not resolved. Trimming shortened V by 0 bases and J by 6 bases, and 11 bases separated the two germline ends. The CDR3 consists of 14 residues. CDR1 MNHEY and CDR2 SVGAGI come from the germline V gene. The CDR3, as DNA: TGTGCCAGCAGTTACTCGGCCGGGGTCGCTGAAGCTTTCTTT. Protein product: CASSYSAGVAEAFF.

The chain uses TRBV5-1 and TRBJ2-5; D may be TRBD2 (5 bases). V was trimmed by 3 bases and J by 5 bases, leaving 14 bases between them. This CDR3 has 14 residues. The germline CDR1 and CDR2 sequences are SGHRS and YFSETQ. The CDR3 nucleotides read TGCGCCAGCAGCTCACAGAATCAGCGGGAGACCCAGTACTTC. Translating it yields CASSSQNQRETQYF.

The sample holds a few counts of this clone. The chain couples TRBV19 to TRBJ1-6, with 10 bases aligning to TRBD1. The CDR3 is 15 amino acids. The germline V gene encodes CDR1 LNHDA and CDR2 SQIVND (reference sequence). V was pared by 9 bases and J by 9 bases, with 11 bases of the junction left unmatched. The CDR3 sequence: CASTPGTGESSPLHF. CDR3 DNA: TGTGCCAGCACCCCCGGGACAGGGGAATCTTCACCCCTCCACTTT.

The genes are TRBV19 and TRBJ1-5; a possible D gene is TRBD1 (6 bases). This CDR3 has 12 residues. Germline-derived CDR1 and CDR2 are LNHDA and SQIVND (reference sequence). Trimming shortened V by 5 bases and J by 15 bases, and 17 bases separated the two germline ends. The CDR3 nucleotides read TGTGCCAGTAGTCCGATCCCCGGGACACCGCATTTT. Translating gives CASSPIPGTPHF.

CDR3 loop: CASSLQGSTDTQYF. Written as DNA, the CDR3 is TGTGCCAGCAGCTTACAGGGGAGCACAGATACGCAGTATTTT. The chain employs TRBV5-4 and TRBJ2-3; 7 bases map to TRBD1. Germline loops: CDR1 SGHNT, CDR2 YYREEE (reference sequence). Trimming cost V 2 bases and J 0 bases; bases outside gene matches: 0. This CDR3 is 14 amino acids long.

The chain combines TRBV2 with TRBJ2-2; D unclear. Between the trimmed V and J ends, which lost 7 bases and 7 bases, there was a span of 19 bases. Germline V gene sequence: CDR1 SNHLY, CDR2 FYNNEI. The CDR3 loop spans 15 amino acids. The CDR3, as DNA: TGTGCCAGCAAAATGGATCTTCTAGGGATCGGGGAGCTGTTTTTT. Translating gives CASKMDLLGIGELFF.

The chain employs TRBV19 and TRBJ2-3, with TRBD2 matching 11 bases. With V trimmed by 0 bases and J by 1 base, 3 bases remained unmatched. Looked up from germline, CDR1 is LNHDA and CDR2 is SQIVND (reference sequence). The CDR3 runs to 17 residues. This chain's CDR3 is CASSIDRLAGRTDTQYF. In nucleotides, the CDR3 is TGTGCCAGTAGTATAGATCGACTAGCGGGACGCACAGATACGCAGTATTTT.

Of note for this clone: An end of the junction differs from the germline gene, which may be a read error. The CDR3 sequence is CASSLETGRKDF. The CDR3 nucleotides are TGTGCCAGCAGCTTGGAGACAGGTCGCAAAGATTTT. The chain links TRBV5-5 to TRBJ1-3, with TRBD1 as a possible D gene (6 bases). Germline V gene sequence: CDR1 SGHKS, CDR2 YYEKEE (reference sequence). This CDR3 region has 12 residues.

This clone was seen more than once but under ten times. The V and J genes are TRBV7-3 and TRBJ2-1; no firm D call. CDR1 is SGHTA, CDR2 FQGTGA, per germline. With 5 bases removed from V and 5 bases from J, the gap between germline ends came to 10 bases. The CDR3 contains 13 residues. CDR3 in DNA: TGTGCCAGCAGCGCGACAAGACACAATGAGCAGTTCTTC. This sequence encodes CASSATRHNEQFF.